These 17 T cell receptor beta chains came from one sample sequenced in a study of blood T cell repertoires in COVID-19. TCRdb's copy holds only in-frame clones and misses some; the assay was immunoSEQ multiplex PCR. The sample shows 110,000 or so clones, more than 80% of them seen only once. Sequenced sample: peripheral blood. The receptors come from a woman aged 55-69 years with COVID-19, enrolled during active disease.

CDR3 sequence (DNA): TGTGCCGGGTTTCGGGGGGGCTACACCTTC. It specifies CAGFRGGYTF. V is TRBV28 and J is TRBJ1-2; TRBD1 is a possible D gene (5 bases). The CDR3 covers 10 residues. Trimming took 11 bases from V and 8 from J, leaving 12 bases between them. Germline V CDR1 and CDR2: MDHEN, SYDVKM.

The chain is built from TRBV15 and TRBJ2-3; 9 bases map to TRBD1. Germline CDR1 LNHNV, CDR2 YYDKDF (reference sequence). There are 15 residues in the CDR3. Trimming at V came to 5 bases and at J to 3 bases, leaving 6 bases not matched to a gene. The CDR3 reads CATSEGQGITDTQYF. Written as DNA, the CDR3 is TGTGCCACCAGCGAGGGACAGGGCATAACAGATACGCAGTATTTT.

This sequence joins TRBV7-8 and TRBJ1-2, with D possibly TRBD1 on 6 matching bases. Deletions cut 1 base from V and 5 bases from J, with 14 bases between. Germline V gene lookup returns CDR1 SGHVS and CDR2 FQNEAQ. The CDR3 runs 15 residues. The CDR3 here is CASSLEGTGRYGYTF. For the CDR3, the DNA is TGTGCCAGCAGCTTAGAGGGTACAGGGAGATATGGCTACACCTTC. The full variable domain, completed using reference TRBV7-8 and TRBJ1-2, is GAGVSQSPRYKVAKRGQDVALRCDPISGHVSLFWYQQALGQGPEFLTYFQNEAQLDKSGLPSDRFFAERPEGSVSTLKIQRTQQEDSAVYLCASSLEGTGRYGYTFGSGTRLTVV.

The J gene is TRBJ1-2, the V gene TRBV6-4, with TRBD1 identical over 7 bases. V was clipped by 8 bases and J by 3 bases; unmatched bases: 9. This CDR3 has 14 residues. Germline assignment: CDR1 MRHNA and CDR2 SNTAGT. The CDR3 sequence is CASSQTGTDYGYTF. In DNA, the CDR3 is TGTGCCAGCTCTCAAACCGGGACAGACTATGGCTACACCTTC.

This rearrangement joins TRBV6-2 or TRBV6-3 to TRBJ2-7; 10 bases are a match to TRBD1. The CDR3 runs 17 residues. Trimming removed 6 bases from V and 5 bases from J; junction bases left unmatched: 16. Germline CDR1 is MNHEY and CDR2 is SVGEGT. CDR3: CASSPRPTGTGVNEQYF. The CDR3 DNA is TGTGCCAGCAGCCCACGCCCCACGGGGACAGGGGTAAACGAGCAGTACTTC.

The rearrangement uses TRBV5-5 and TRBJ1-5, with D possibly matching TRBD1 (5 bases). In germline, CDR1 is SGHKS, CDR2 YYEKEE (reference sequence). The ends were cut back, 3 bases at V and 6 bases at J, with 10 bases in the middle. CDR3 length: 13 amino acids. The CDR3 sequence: CASSSTETQPQHF. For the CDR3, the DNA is TGTGCCAGCAGCTCGACAGAGACTCAGCCCCAGCATTTT.

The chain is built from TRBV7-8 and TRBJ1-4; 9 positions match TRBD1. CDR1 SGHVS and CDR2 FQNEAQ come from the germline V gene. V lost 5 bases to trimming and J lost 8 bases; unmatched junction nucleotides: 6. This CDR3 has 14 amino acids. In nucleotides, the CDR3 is TGTGCCAGCAGCCACCGGGACAGGGAAGAAAAACTGTTTTTT. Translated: CASSHRDREEKLFF.

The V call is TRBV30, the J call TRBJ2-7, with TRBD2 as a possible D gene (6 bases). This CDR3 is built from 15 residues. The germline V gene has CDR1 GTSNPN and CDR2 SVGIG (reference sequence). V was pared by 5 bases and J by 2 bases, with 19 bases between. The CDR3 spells CAWVSGLLPTYEQYF. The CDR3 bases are TGTGCCTGGGTCTCGGGACTCCTGCCCACCTACGAGCAGTACTTC. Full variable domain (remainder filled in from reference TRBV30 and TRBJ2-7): SQTIHQWPATLVQPVGSPLSLECTVEGTSNPNLYWYRQAAGRGLQLLFYSVGIGQISSEVPQNLSASRPQDRQFILSSKKLLLSDSGFYLCAWVSGLLPTYEQYFGPGTRLTVT.

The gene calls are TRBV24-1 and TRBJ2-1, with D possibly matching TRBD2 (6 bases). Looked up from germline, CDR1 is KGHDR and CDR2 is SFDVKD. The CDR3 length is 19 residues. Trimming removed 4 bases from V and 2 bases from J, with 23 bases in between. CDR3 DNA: TGTGCCACCAGTGACCCCAAGGAAAGTCGCGGGGCCGCCTACAATGAGCAGTTCTTC. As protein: CATSDPKESRGAAYNEQFF.

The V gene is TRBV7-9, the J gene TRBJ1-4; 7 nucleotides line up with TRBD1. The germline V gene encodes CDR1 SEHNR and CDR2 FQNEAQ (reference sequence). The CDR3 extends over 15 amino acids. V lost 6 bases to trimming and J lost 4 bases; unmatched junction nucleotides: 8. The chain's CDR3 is CASSSGTDFNEKLFF. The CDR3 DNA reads TGTGCCAGCAGTAGCGGGACAGATTTTAATGAAAAACTGTTTTTT.

CDR3 protein: CASDVGAGDTQYF. Here the CDR3 DNA reads TGTGCTAGTGATGTTGGGGCTGGAGATACGCAGTATTTT. The V call is TRBV12-5, the J call TRBJ2-3; D is perhaps TRBD1 (5 bases). There are 13 residues in the CDR3. Germline V gene sequence: CDR1 LGHNT, CDR2 FRNRAP. V was cut by 7 bases and J by 5 bases, with 13 bases left in between.

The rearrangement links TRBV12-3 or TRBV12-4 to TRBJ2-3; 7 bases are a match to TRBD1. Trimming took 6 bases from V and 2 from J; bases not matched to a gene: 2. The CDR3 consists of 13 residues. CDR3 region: CASRGTATDTQYF. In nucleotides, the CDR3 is TGTGCCAGCAGGGGGACAGCCACAGATACGCAGTATTTT.

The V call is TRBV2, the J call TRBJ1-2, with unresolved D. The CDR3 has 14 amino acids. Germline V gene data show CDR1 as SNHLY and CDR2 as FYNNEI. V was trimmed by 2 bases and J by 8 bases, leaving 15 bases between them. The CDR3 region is CASSELGGRYGYTF. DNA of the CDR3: TGTGCCAGCAGTGAACTCGGCGGGAGATACGGCTACACCTTC.

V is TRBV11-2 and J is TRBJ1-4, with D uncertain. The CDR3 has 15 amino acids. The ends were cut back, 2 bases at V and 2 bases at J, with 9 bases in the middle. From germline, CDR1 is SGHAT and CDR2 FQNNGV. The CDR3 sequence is CASSLLVGTNEKLFF. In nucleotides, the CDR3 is TGTGCCAGCAGCTTATTGGTTGGCACTAATGAAAAACTGTTTTTT.

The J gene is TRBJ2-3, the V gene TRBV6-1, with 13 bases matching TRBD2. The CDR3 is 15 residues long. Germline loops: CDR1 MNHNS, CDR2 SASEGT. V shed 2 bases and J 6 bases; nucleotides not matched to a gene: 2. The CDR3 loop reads CASSETSGGADTQYF. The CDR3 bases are TGTGCCAGCAGTGAAACTAGCGGGGGGGCCGATACGCAGTATTTT.

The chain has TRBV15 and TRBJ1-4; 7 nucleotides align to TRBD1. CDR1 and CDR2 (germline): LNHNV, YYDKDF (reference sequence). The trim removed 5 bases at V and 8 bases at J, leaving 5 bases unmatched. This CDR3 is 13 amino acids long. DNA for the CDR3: TGTGCCACCAGCTCAGAGGGGGCGGAAAAACTGTTTTTT. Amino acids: CATSSEGAEKLFF. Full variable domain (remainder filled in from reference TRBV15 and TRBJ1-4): DAMVIQNPRYQVTQFGKPVTLSCSQTLNHNVMYWYQQKSSQAPKLLFHYYDKDFNNEADTPDNFQSRRPNTSFCFLDIRSPGLGDTAMYLCATSSEGAEKLFFGSGTQLSVL.

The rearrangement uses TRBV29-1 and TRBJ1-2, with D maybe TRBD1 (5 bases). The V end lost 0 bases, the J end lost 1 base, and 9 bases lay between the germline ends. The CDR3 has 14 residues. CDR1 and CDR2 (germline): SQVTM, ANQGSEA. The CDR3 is CSVEDGQGNYGYTF. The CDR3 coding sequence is TGCAGCGTTGAAGATGGGCAGGGTAACTATGGCTACACCTTC.